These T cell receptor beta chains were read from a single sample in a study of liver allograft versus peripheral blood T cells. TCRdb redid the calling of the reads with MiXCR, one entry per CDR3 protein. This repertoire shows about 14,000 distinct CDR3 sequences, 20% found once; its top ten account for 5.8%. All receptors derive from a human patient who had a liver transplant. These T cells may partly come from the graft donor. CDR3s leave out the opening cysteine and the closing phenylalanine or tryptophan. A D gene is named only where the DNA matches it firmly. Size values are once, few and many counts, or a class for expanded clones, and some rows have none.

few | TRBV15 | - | ATSRDSKGRGDT
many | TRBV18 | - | ASSPPAGPEAF
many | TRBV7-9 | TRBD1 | ASSSWDRVFSSSYTEAF
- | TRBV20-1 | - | SALDRGASATEAF
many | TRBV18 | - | ASSPSVDANTEAF
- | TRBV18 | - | ASSPLAGPNTGELI
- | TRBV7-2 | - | ASRELARSYNEQF
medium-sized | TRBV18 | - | ASSPALIVNTEAF
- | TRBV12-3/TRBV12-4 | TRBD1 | ASSLWTGADEKLF
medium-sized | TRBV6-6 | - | ASSYPTGNTIY
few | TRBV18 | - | ASSQGLYNSPLH
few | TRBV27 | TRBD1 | ASSPGGNQPQH
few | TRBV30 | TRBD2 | AWRRLAGGSSYNEQF
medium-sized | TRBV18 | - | ASSPVNSNQPQH
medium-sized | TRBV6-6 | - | ASSYTSSGNTIY
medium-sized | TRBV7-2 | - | ASSLGGAMGGYT
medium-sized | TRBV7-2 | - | ASSLVRTNTGELF
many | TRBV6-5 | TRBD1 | ASSYRDRGRYEQY
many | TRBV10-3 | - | AISEPLGWGGYT
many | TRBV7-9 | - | ASSLSHNTEAF
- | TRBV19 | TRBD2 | ASSIAGRGGPGDTQY
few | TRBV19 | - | ASSVERGYT
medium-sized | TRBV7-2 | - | ASSFMTGTTSLRNTEAF
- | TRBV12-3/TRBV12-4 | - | ASTLGQNYGYT
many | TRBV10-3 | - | AISMQNTEAF
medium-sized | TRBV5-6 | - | ASSFSGNTIY
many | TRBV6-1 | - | ASSEQGNTEAF
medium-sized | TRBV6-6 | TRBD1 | ASSNRQGGTYGYT
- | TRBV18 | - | ASSPAGINEKLF
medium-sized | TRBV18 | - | ASSPGRLDPGNTEAF
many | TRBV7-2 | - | ASSLFSIGGSTDTQY
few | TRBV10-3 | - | ASRDIQYSGANVLT
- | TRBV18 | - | ASSALQGATDTQY
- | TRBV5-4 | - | ASSLVGIEQY
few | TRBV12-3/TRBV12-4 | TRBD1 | ASSFGDSGYT
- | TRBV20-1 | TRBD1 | SAVHSGTGIGYEQY
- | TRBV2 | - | ASSSPNSPLH
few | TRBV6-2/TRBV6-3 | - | ASSGTTGRVMNTEAF